This TCR beta chain was observed in a study of OX40 agonist ivuxolimab in advanced cancers. As for the study in general: An agonistic human IgG2 monoclonal antibody against OX40 (CD134) was given.

Trimming took off 4 bases at V and 6 bases at J, with 19 bases between the two ends. CDR1 SGHRS and CDR2 YFSETQ come from the germline V gene. The CDR3 is 15 amino acids. TCRdb's table, derived via immunoSEQ multiplex PCR, lists solely in-frame clones and lacks some. Of some 80,000 clones in the sample, 70% to 90% are singletons; the top ten hold around a quarter. The TCR was taken from an adult with an advanced solid tumor such as melanoma, head and neck, liver or kidney cancer. The J gene is TRBJ1-1, the V gene TRBV5-1, with D unclear. This sample comprised CD4+ or CD8+ T cells sorted from blood, obtained in a trial of the OX40 agonist ivuxolimab. CDR3 region: CASSRDGLSGSEAFF. The CDR3 nucleotides are TGCGCCAGCAGCCGGGATGGTCTTTCCGGTTCTGAAGCTTTCTTT.